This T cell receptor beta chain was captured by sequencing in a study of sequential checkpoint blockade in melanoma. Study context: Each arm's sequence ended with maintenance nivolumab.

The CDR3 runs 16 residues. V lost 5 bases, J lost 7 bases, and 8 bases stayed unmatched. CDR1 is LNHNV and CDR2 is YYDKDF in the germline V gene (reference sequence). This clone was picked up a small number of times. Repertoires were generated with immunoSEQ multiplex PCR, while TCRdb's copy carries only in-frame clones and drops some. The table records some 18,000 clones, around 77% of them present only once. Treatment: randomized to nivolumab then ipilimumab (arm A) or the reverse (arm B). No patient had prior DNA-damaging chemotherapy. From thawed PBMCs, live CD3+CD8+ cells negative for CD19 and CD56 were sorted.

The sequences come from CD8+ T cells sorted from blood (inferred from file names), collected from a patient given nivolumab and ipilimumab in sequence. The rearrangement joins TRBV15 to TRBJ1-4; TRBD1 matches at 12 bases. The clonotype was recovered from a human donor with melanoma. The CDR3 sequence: CATSAGTGGAIEKLFF. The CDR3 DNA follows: TGTGCCACCAGCGCCGGGACAGGGGGCGCGATTGAAAAACTGTTTTTT.